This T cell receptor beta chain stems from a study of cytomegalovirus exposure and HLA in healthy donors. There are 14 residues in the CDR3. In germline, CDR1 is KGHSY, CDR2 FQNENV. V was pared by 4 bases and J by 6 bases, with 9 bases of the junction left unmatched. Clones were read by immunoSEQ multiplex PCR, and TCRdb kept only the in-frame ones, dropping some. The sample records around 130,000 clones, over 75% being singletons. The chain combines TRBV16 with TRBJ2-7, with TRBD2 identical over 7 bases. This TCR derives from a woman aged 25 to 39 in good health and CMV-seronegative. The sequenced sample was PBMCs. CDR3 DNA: TGTGCCAGCAGCCCGGCGGGAGTCCAGGGCGAGCAGTACTTC. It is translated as CASSPAGVQGEQYF.